Reported below is one TCR beta chain. This sample was taken from a study of blood T cell repertoires in COVID-19. Study summary: The United States, Italy and Spain supplied acute and convalescent COVID-19 samples.

Assay: immunoSEQ multiplex PCR; the TCRdb copy retains only in-frame clones and omits some. The data contain tens of thousands of clones, 70% to 80% of them singletons. This CDR3 spans 15 amino acids. Trimming took 5 bases from V and 4 from J, leaving 17 bases between them. CDR1 is SGHAT, CDR2 FQNNGV, per germline. Material: peripheral blood. The chain is built from TRBV11-2 and TRBJ1-2; maybe TRBD1 (5 bases). The clonotype originates from a man aged 65 to 85 with COVID-19, enrolled during active disease. In nucleotides, the CDR3 is TGTGCCAGCAGCCTACAGACCCAGGGAGGCTATGGCTACACCTTC. Translation gives CASSLQTQGGYGYTF.